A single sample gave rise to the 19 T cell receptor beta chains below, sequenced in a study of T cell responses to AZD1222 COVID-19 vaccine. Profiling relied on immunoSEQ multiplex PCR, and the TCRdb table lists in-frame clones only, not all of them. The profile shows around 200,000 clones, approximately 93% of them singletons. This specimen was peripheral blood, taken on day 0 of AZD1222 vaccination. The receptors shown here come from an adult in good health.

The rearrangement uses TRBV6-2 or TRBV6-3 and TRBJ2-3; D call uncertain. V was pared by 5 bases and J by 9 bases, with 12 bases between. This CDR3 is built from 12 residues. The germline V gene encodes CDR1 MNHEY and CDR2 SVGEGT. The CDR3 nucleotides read TGTGCCAGCAGTCCATTAATACGGACGCAGTATTTT. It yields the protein CASSPLIRTQYF.

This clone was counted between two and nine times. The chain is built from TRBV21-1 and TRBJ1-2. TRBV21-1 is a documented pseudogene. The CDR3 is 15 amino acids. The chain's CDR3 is CASSNPRGGVEGYTF. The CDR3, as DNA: TGTGCCAGCAGCAACCCCCGGGGGGGCGTGGAGGGCTACACCTTC.

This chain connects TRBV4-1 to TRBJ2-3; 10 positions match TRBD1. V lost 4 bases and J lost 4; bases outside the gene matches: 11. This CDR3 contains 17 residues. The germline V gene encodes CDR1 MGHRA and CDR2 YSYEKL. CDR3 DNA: TGCGCCAGCAGCCGAAAAGCTGGGACAGGGGCCTCAGATACGCAGTATTTT. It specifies CASSRKAGTGASDTQYF.

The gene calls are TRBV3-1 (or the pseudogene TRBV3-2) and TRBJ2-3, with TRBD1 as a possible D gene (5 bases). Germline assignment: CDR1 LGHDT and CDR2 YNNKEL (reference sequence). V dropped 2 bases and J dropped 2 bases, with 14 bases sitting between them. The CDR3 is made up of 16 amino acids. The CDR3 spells CASSQWRQPPTDTQYF. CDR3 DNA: TGTGCCAGCAGCCAATGGAGACAGCCACCCACAGATACGCAGTATTTT.

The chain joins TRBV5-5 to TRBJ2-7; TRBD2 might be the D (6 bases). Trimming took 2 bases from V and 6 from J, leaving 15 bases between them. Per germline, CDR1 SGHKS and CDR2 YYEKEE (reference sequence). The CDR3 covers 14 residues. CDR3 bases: TGTGCCAGCAGCTTTGAGGCGGGAAGTCCCGAGCAGTACTTC. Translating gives CASSFEAGSPEQYF. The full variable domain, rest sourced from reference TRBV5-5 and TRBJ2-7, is DAGVTQSPTHLIKTRGQQVTLRCSPISGHKSVSWYQQVLGQGPQFIFQYYEKEERGRGNFPDRFSARQFPNYSSELNVNALLLGDSALYLCASSFEAGSPEQYFGPGTRLTVT.

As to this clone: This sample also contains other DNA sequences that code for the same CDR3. CDR3 in amino acids: CASSLAAGGNTEAFF. CDR3 DNA: TGCGCCAGCAGCTTGGCCGCAGGGGGGAACACTGAAGCTTTCTTT. V gene TRBV5-1 combines with J gene TRBJ1-1; 7 bases are shared with TRBD1. The CDR3 covers 15 residues. CDR1 is SGHRS and CDR2 is YFSETQ in the germline V gene. With V trimmed by 0 bases and J by 1 base, 3 bases remained unmatched.

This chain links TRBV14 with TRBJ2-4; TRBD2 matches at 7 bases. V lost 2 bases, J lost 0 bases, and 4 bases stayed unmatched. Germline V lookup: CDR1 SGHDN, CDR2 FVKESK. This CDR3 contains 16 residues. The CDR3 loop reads CASSQLAGEAKNIQYF. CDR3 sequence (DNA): TGTGCCAGCAGCCAATTAGCGGGTGAAGCCAAAAACATTCAGTACTTC.

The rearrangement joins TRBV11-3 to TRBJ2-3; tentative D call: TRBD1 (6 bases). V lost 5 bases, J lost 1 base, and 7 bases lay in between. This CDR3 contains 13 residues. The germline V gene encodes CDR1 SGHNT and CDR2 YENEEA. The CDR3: CASSPGGTDTQYF. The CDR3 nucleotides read TGTGCCAGCAGCCCAGGGGGCACAGATACGCAGTATTTT.

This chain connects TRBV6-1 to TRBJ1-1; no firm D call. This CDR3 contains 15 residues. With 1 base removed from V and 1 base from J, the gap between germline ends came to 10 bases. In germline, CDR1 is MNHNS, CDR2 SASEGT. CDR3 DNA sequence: TGTGCCAGCAGTGAAGACTTTTGGGGGAACACTGAAGCTTTCTTT. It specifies CASSEDFWGNTEAFF.

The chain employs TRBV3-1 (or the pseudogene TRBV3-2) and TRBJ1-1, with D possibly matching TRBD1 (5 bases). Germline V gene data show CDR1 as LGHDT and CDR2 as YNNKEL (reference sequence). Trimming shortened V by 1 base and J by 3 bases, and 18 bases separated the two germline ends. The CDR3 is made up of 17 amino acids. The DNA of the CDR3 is TGTGCCAGCAGCCAAGGCATGAGGTGGGGGGTTGACACTGAAGCTTTCTTT. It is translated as CASSQGMRWGVDTEAFF.

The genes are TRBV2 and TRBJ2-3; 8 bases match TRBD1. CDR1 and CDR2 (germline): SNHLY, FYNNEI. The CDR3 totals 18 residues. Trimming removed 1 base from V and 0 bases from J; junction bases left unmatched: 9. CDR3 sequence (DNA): TGTGCCAGCAGTGAAGAAGGTGCAGGGACAGGTAGCACAGATACGCAGTATTTT. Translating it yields CASSEEGAGTGSTDTQYF. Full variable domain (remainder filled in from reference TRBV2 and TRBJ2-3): EPEVTQTPSHQVTQMGQEVILRCVPISNHLYFYWYRQILGQKVEFLVSFYNNEISEKSEIFDDQFSVERPDGSNFTLKIRSTKLEDSAMYFCASSEEGAGTGSTDTQYFGPGTRLTVL.

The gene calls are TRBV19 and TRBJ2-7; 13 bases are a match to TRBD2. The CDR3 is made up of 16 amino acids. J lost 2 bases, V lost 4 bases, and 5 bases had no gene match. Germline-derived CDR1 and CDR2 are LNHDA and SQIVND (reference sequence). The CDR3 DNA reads TGTGCCAGTAGTAAGGGGACTAGCGGGATCACCTACGAGCAGTACTTC. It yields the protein CASSKGTSGITYEQYF. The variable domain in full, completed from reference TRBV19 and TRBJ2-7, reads DGGITQSPKYLFRKEGQNVTLSCEQNLNHDAMYWYRQDPGQGLRLIYYSQIVNDFQKGDIAEGYSVSREKKESFPLTVTSAQKNPTAFYLCASSKGTSGITYEQYFGPGTRLTVT.

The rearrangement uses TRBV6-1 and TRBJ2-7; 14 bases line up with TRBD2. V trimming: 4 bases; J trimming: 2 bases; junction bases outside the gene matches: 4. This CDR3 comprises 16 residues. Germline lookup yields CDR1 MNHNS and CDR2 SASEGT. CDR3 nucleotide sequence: TGTGCCAGCAGTGGGGGACTAGCGGGGGATACCTACGAGCAGTACTTC. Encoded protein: CASSGGLAGDTYEQYF.

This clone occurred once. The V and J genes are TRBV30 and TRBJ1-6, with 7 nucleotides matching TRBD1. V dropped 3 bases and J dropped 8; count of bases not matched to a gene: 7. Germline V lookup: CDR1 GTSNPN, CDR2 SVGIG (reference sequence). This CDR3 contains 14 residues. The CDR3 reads CAWRRQGLHSPLHF. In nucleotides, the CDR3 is TGTGCCTGGAGGAGACAGGGATTACATTCACCCCTCCACTTT.

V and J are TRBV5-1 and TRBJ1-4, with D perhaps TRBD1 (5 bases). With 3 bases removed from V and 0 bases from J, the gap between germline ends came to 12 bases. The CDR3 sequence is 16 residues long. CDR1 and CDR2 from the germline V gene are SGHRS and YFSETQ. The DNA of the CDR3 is TGCGCCAGCAGCTGGGGACGGTCAACAACTAATGAAAAACTGTTTTTT. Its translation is CASSWGRSTTNEKLFF.

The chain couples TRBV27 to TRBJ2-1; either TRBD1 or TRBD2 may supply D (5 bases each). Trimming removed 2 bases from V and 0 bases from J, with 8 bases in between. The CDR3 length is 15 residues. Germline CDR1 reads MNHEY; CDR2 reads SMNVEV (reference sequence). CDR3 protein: CASSLEGLSYNEQFF. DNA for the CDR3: TGTGCCAGCAGTTTAGAGGGGCTCTCCTACAATGAGCAGTTCTTC.

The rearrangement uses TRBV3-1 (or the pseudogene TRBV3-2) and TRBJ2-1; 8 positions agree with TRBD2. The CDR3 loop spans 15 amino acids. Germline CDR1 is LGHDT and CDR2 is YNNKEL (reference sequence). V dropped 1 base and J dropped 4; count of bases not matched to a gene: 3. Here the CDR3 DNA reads TGTGCCAGCAGCCAAGCAGCGGGAGATTACAATGAGCAGTTCTTC. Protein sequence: CASSQAAGDYNEQFF.

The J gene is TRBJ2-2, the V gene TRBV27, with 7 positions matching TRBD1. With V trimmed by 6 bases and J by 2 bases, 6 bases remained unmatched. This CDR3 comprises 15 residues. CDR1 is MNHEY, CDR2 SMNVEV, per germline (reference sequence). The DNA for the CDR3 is TGTGCCAGCAGGCGACGACAGGGTAACACCGGGGAGCTGTTTTTT. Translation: CASRRRQGNTGELFF.

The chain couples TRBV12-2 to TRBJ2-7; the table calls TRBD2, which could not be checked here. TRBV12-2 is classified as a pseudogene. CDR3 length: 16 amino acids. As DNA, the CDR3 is TGTGCAACCTGCACGCCAACACGGGTACCGAACTACGAGCAGTACTTC. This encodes CATCTPTRVPNYEQYF.